The 27 T cell receptor beta chains below were found in one sample sequenced in a study of shared clonotypes between healthy human individuals. TCRdb's table, derived via immunoSEQ multiplex PCR, lists solely in-frame clones and lacks some. The sample lists more than 150,000 clones, approximately 60% occurring once. Source material: memory CD4+ T cells sorted from blood. Documented subset: CD45RA-negative fraction. These receptor sequences come from a man aged 25-45 years in good health.

The chain recombines TRBV18 with TRBJ1-2, with D tentatively TRBD1 (6 bases). Trimming left V 3 bases short and J 7 bases short, with 15 bases between. The germline V gene has CDR1 KGHSH and CDR2 LQKENI. The CDR3 length is 14 residues. In DNA form, the CDR3 reads TGTGCCAGCTCACCCCCTGGCAGGGGCGCTGGCTACACCTTC. It codes for CASSPPGRGAGYTF. The full variable domain, its missing parts supplied by reference TRBV18 and TRBJ1-2, is NAGVMQNPRHLVRRRGQEARLRCSPMKGHSHVYWYRQLPEEGLKFMVYLQKENIIDESGMPKERFSAEFPKEGPSILRIQQVVRGDSAAYFCASSPPGRGAGYTFGSGTRLTVV.

This chain uses TRBV15 with TRBJ1-1; possible D gene TRBD1, 5 bases. CDR1 and CDR2 (germline): LNHNV, YYDKDF (reference sequence). The CDR3 spans 13 residues. V lost 0 bases, J lost 5 bases, and 7 bases lay in between. In nucleotides, the CDR3 is TGTGCCACCAGCAGAGAGGGGGGTACTGAAGCTTTCTTT. Translated: CATSREGGTEAFF.

The chain links TRBV5-1 to TRBJ1-1; D gene ambiguous. CDR3 size: 14 residues. CDR1 is SGHRS, CDR2 YFSETQ, per germline. The V and J ends lost 0 bases and 2 bases respectively, with 8 bases between them. As DNA, the CDR3 is TGCGCCAGCAGCTTGGGGTTGGGTAACACTGAAGCTTTCTTT. It yields the protein CASSLGLGNTEAFF.

The chain joins TRBV29-1 to TRBJ2-5; perhaps TRBD2 as D (6 bases). The CDR3 contains 12 residues. V gave up 4 bases and J gave up 5 bases, with 11 bases separating them. The germline V gene encodes CDR1 SQVTM and CDR2 ANQGSEA. CDR3 nucleotides: TGCAGCGTTGTCCAGGGAGGCGAGACCCAGTACTTC. It encodes CSVVQGGETQYF.

The rearrangement joins TRBV28 to TRBJ2-7, with 8 bases that match TRBD2. This CDR3 contains 17 residues. Per the germline V gene, CDR1 is MDHEN and CDR2 is SYDVKM. Losses at the gene ends were 5 bases for V and 1 base for J; bases not matched to a gene: 13. The CDR3 is CASSLSGSPSLSYEQYF. DNA for the CDR3: TGTGCCAGCAGTCTAAGCGGGAGTCCCTCCCTGTCCTACGAGCAGTACTTC.

In nucleotides, the CDR3 is TGTGCCAGCAGTTCCCCTAACTCGGGAGGCTACACCTTC. Its protein is CASSSPNSGGYTF. The J gene is TRBJ1-2, the V gene TRBV6-5; D remains ambiguous. The germline V and J ends were trimmed by 4 bases and 8 bases, with 14 bases remaining between them. The germline CDR1 and CDR2 sequences are MNHEY and SVGAGI. This CDR3 region has 13 residues.

V usage is TRBV5-4 and J usage is TRBJ2-7, with no clear D. In germline, CDR1 is SGHNT, CDR2 YYREEE (reference sequence). Trimming cost V 2 bases and J 2 bases, with 14 bases left between them. This CDR3 is 15 amino acids long. CDR3 coding DNA: TGTGCCAGCAGCTTACGTTTAGGAGCCACCTACGAGCAGTACTTC. Its protein is CASSLRLGATYEQYF. The full variable domain, with the rest looked up from reference TRBV5-4 and TRBJ2-7, is ETGVTQSPTHLIKTRGQQVTLRCSSQSGHNTVSWYQQALGQGPQFIFQYYREEENGRGNFPPRFSGLQFPNYSSELNVNALELDDSALYLCASSLRLGATYEQYFGPGTRLTVT.

In its sample, this clone was seen many times. V usage is TRBV7-2 and J usage is TRBJ2-5, with 8 bases aligning to TRBD2. V shed 4 bases and J 4 bases; nucleotides not matched to a gene: 2. Germline CDR1 and CDR2: SGHTA and FQGNSA. This CDR3 has 13 amino acids. The CDR3 sequence is CASSYLAGETQYF. The CDR3 coding sequence is TGTGCCAGCAGCTACCTAGCGGGAGAGACCCAGTACTTC.

The chain recombines TRBV29-1 with TRBJ2-7, with D perhaps assigned TRBD1 or TRBD2 (5 bases each). The CDR3 spans 14 residues. V shed 4 bases and J shed 1 base, with 14 bases lying between them. Germline assignment: CDR1 SQVTM and CDR2 ANQGSEA. CDR3 sequence: CSVGPGPDSYEQYF. The CDR3 DNA sequence: TGCAGCGTTGGCCCGGGACCAGATTCCTACGAGCAGTACTTC.

The J gene is TRBJ1-5, the V gene TRBV6-4; D not certain. Germline CDR1 reads MRHNA; CDR2 reads SNTAGT. V was cut by 10 bases and J by 3 bases, with 13 bases left in between. This CDR3 has 13 residues. This CDR3 is CATSLGPNQPQHF. The CDR3 coding sequence is TGTGCCACCTCATTGGGCCCCAATCAGCCCCAGCATTTT.

A remark on this clone: A far larger clone is off by one base, so a read error is likely. This chain connects TRBV7-1 to TRBJ1-2; D uncertain. TRBV7-1 falls under the ORF class, with uncertain function. Trimming removed 4 bases from V and 5 bases from J, with 11 bases in between. CDR3 length: 13 amino acids. CDR3 protein: CASSLEPVYGYTF. The CDR3 DNA reads TGTGCCAGCAGCTTAGAACCCGTTTATGGCTACACCTTC.

This clone was seen more than once but under ten times. The gene calls are TRBV11-2 and TRBJ2-7; D remains unclear. With 0 bases removed from V and 6 bases from J, the gap between germline ends came to 6 bases. Germline V CDR1 and CDR2: SGHAT, FQNNGV. The CDR3 is 12 residues long. The CDR3, as DNA: TGTGCCAGCAGCTTAGACACCACCGAGCAGTACTTC. Translation: CASSLDTTEQYF.

This chain connects TRBV7-3 to TRBJ2-1, with D uncertain. CDR1 is SGHTA and CDR2 is FQGTGA in the germline V gene. The CDR3 length is 13 residues. V lost 1 base and J lost 7, with 8 bases in between. The CDR3 spells CASSLNSRNEQFF. CDR3 nucleotides: TGTGCCAGCAGCTTAAATTCCCGGAATGAGCAGTTCTTC.

This CDR3 reads CASSTRLANGDEQFF. CDR3 in DNA: TGTGCCAGCAGCACCCGACTAGCGAACGGAGATGAGCAGTTCTTC. The chain has TRBV9 and TRBJ2-1; 8 nucleotides align to TRBD2. The CDR3 covers 15 residues. Looked up from germline, CDR1 is SGDLS and CDR2 is YYNGEE. V shed 4 bases, J shed 8 bases, and the junction held 11 bases outside the gene matches.

The V and J genes are TRBV11-3 and TRBJ1-1, with D unresolved. Trimming removed 3 bases at V and 3 bases at J, with 5 bases between. CDR3 length equals 12 residues. Germline CDR1 SGHNT, CDR2 YENEEA. The CDR3 bases are TGTGCCAGCAGCTTTAGGGACACTGAAGCTTTCTTT. It translates to CASSFRDTEAFF. The full variable domain, in which reference TRBV11-3 and TRBJ1-1 provide the parts outside the CDR3, is EAGVVQSPRYKIIEKKQPVAFWCNPISGHNTLYWYLQNLGQGPELLIRYENEEAVDDSQLPKDRFSAERLKGVDSTLKIQPAELGDSAVYLCASSFRDTEAFFGQGTRLTVV.

The gene calls are TRBV5-1 and TRBJ2-1; 9 bases line up with TRBD2. CDR3 length: 17 amino acids. V dropped 4 bases and J dropped 6; count of bases not matched to a gene: 14. Germline V gene sequence: CDR1 SGHRS, CDR2 YFSETQ. The chain's CDR3 is CASSPLIAGASGNEQFF. CDR3 coding DNA: TGCGCCAGCAGCCCCTTAATAGCGGGAGCCTCAGGCAATGAGCAGTTCTTC.

The rearrangement joins TRBV28 to TRBJ1-5; 9 nucleotides align to TRBD1. V was clipped by 4 bases and J by 7 bases; unmatched bases: 11. Germline V gene lookup returns CDR1 MDHEN and CDR2 SYDVKM. This CDR3 region has 16 residues. CDR3 DNA: TGTGCCAGCAGTTCGCCGCGGACAGGGGAAGGCCAGCCCCAGCATTTT. This encodes CASSSPRTGEGQPQHF.

This clone was seen more than once but under ten times. DNA of the CDR3: TGCGCCAGCAGCTTGGTTGGCCTAGCGGAATACAATGAGCAGTTCTTC. Its translation: CASSLVGLAEYNEQFF. The chain has TRBV5-1 and TRBJ2-1; 7 nucleotides align to TRBD2. The J segment lost 4 bases and the V segment lost 0 bases, leaving 7 bases of the junction unmatched. The CDR3 is made up of 16 amino acids. Germline values: CDR1 SGHRS, CDR2 YFSETQ.

The V gene is TRBV6-5, the J gene TRBJ2-5, with a possible D match to TRBD1 (5 bases). This CDR3 is 13 amino acids long. Germline CDR1 is MNHEY and CDR2 is SVGAGI. V was clipped by 5 bases and J by 0 bases, with 7 bases between them. The CDR3 sequence: CASSLQDQETQYF. The CDR3 region has the DNA TGTGCCAGCAGTCTACAGGACCAAGAGACCCAGTACTTC.

The table lists this clone with a few counts. The rearrangement uses TRBV18 and TRBJ1-2; D gene unclear. The CDR3 totals 14 residues. Trimming shortened V by 0 bases and J by 4 bases, and 9 bases separated the two germline ends. The V gene's germline CDR1 is KGHSH and CDR2 LQKENI. Here the CDR3 DNA reads TGTGCCAGCTCACCACCGTGGCAACGCTATGGCTACACCTTC. The encoded protein is CASSPPWQRYGYTF. The whole variable domain, remainder taken from reference TRBV18 and TRBJ1-2, is NAGVMQNPRHLVRRRGQEARLRCSPMKGHSHVYWYRQLPEEGLKFMVYLQKENIIDESGMPKERFSAEFPKEGPSILRIQQVVRGDSAAYFCASSPPWQRYGYTFGSGTRLTVV.

The genes are TRBV27 and TRBJ1-5; D ambiguous. The CDR3 consists of 16 residues. The V gene lost 6 bases and the J gene lost 3 bases, with 18 bases spanning the gap. Germline V lookup: CDR1 MNHEY, CDR2 SMNVEV (reference sequence). This CDR3 is CASRPLKDGNNQPQHF. DNA for the CDR3: TGTGCCAGCAGGCCGCTGAAGGACGGGAACAATCAGCCCCAGCATTTT.

CDR3 sequence (DNA): TGTGCCAGCAGCAAAGGGATGGGACAGCCCCAGCATTTT. Translating it yields CASSKGMGQPQHF. The genes are TRBV11-2 and TRBJ1-5; no clear D gene. V lost 5 bases to trimming and J lost 7 bases, with 12 bases between them. Germline V lookup: CDR1 SGHAT, CDR2 FQNNGV. The CDR3 length is 13 residues.

The rearrangement uses TRBV10-3 and TRBJ2-2; TRBD1 agrees at 7 bases. The germline V gene encodes CDR1 ENHRY and CDR2 SYGVKD. V shed 8 bases and J 1 base; nucleotides not matched to a gene: 1. The CDR3 length is 13 residues. The CDR3: CAIGTENTGELFF. Written as DNA, the CDR3 is TGTGCCATCGGGACAGAGAACACCGGGGAGCTGTTTTTT.

The gene calls are TRBV7-9 and TRBJ1-4; TRBD1 agrees at 10 bases. The V and J ends lost 2 bases and 7 bases, in that order; junction bases with no gene match: 13. In germline, CDR1 is SEHNR, CDR2 FQNEAQ (reference sequence). The CDR3 covers 18 residues. In nucleotides, the CDR3 is TGTGCCAGCAGCTTATCATTCGACAGGGGGCGCGGTGGTGAAAAACTGTTTTTT. Protein product: CASSLSFDRGRGGEKLFF.

The genes are TRBV14 and TRBJ2-7, with unresolved D. V was pared by 4 bases and J by 2 bases, with 6 bases between. The CDR3 runs to 12 residues. Germline values: CDR1 SGHDN, CDR2 FVKESK. The CDR3 spells CASSLSPYEQYF. As DNA, the CDR3 is TGTGCCAGCAGCCTAAGCCCCTACGAGCAGTACTTC.

A few counts support this clone. The rearrangement uses TRBV2 and TRBJ1-4; the D is unclear. Trimming removed 6 bases at V and 7 bases at J, with 15 bases between. The CDR3 contains 14 residues. Germline V gene sequence: CDR1 SNHLY, CDR2 FYNNEI. The CDR3 loop reads CASSRQGGGEKLFF. DNA of the CDR3: TGTGCCAGCAGCCGACAAGGTGGTGGTGAAAAACTGTTTTTT.

This chain connects TRBV7-6 to TRBJ2-7; no firm D call. CDR1 is SGHVS and CDR2 is FNYEAQ in the germline V gene. The V and J ends lost 5 bases and 0 bases respectively, with 11 bases between them. The CDR3 contains 14 residues. The CDR3 reads CASSVSLSSYEQYF. For the CDR3, the DNA is TGTGCCAGCAGCGTTTCCTTGAGCTCCTACGAGCAGTACTTC.